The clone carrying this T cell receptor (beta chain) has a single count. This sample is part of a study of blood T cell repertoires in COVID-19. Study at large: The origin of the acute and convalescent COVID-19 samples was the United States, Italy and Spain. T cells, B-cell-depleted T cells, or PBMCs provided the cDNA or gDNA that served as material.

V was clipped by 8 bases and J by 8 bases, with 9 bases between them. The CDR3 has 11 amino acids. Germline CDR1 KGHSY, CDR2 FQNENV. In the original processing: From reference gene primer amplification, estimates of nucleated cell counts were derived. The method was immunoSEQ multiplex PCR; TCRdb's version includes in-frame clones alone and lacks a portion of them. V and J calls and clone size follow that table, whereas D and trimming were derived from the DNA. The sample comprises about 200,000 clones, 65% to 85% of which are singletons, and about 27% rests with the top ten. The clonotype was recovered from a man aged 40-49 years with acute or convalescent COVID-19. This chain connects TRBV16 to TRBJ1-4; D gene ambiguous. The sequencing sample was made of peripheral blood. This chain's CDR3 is CASGETEKLFF. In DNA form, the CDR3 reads TGTGCCAGCGGGGAGACAGAAAAACTGTTTTTT.